This T cell receptor (beta chain) was captured by sequencing in a study of T cell repertoires in aging, cancer and after chemotherapy. Peripheral blood genomic DNA, not sorted cells or RNA, was the template. A mixed TRB-A/B primer pool amplified rearranged TRB by multiplex touch-down PCR. TCRdb analysed the multiplex PCR reads with MiXCR anew, one entry per CDR3 protein. This sample has some 8,500 distinct CDR3 sequences, with about two fifths found just once. The sample holds one count of this clonotype. The CDR3 totals 14 residues. The V segment lost 0 bases and the J segment 3 bases; nucleotides outside the gene matches: 0. The germline gives CDR1 MRHNA, CDR2 SNTAGT.

The specimen was blood. The receptor was isolated from a human donor with a solid tumor. This chain uses TRBV6-4 with TRBJ1-1; 8 bases match TRBD1. CDR3 sequence (DNA): TGTGCCAGCAGTGACTCGGACAGGGACACTGAAGCTTTCTTT. Translated: CASSDSDRDTEAFF.